This T cell receptor beta chain was sequenced for a study of blood T cell repertoires in COVID-19. Looking at the study overall: The samples span acute and convalescent COVID-19 from the United States, Italy and Spain.

Per germline, CDR1 KGHDR and CDR2 SFDVKD. The CDR3 is 16 amino acids. Unmatched junction bases numbered 10, after V lost 4 bases and J lost 3 bases. As handled by the study authors: Scientists estimated how many nucleated cells there were by amplifying reference gene primers. The data were produced by immunoSEQ multiplex PCR, yet TCRdb's version contains in-frame clones alone and is incomplete. That table is the source of V, J and clone size, and D and trimming were worked out from the DNA. This sample has fewer than 500,000 clones, with 85% to 90% found just once. The rearrangement joins TRBV24-1 to TRBJ1-2, with TRBD1 matching 7 bases. The TCR originated in a man aged 18 to 30 with COVID-19, enrolled during active disease. The sample comprised peripheral blood. The CDR3 region has the DNA TGTGCCACCAGTGACTCCTCGGGACAGTCTTACTATGGCTACACCTTC. Translating it yields CATSDSSGQSYYGYTF.